These 32 T cell receptor beta chains were all obtained from the same sample, sequenced in a study of human T cells and chemical hapten exposure. TCRdb passed the RACE reads through MiXCR, listing each CDR3 protein once. The sample yields 360,000 or so distinct CDR3 sequences, around 6% seen once. Time point noted: patch test 2, 6 weeks after DPC sensitization. Regarding treatment: therapeutic diphenylcyclopropenone sensitization with weekly scalp DPC. Material: whole blood, obtained in connection with sensitization to the hapten diphenylcyclopropenone (DPC). Receptors were obtained from a woman between 18 and 30 years old with alopecia areata. Some clones in this sample may be carry-over from other donors' samples.

This clonotype appeared many times. V and J are TRBV9 and TRBJ1-1; D call uncertain. The germline gives CDR1 SGDLS, CDR2 YYNGEE. V lost 0 bases and J 5 bases, leaving 11 bases between the germline ends. The CDR3 has 14 residues. CDR3 residues: CASSVDASGTEAFF. In nucleotides, the CDR3 is TGTGCCAGCAGCGTAGATGCCAGCGGTACTGAAGCTTTCTTT.

The gene calls are TRBV3-1 and TRBJ2-3; D gene unclear. Per the germline V gene, CDR1 is LGHDT and CDR2 is YNNKEL (reference sequence). The V gene lost 3 bases and the J gene lost 0 bases, with 19 bases spanning the gap. CDR3 length equals 18 residues. CDR3 region: CASSQTLWSYTSTDTQYF. The CDR3 DNA follows: TGTGCCAGCAGCCAGACCCTTTGGAGCTATACTAGCACAGATACGCAGTATTTT.

This clonotype has more than one count but fewer than ten. The chain recombines TRBV12-3 or TRBV12-4 with TRBJ1-5; TRBD1 agrees at 9 bases. This CDR3 has 15 residues. J was trimmed by 4 bases and V by 6 bases; bases with no gene match: 7. The CDR3 DNA reads TGTGCCAGCAGACTGAGGACAGGGGAGAATCAGCCCCAGCATTTT. It codes for CASRLRTGENQPQHF.

V usage is TRBV6-5 and J usage is TRBJ2-7; a weak D match, TRBD2 (5 bases). The V end was cut by 2 bases, the J end by 2 bases, with 16 bases between. Germline assignment: CDR1 MNHEY and CDR2 SVGAGI. The CDR3 totals 16 residues. CDR3 sequence: CASSYGGGPVPYEQYF. The DNA of the CDR3 is TGTGCCAGCAGTTACGGAGGCGGACCTGTCCCCTACGAGCAGTACTTC.

The sample holds many counts of this clonotype. The V gene is TRBV27, the J gene TRBJ1-1; perhaps TRBD1 as D (6 bases). V lost 6 bases to trimming and J lost 6 bases, with 17 bases between them. CDR3 length: 14 residues. CDR1 is MNHEY and CDR2 is SMNVEV in the germline V gene (reference sequence). CDR3 sequence reads: CASRGRGTNAEAFF. CDR3 in DNA: TGTGCCAGCAGGGGGCGTGGGACAAACGCTGAAGCTTTCTTT.

This clonotype has a handful of counts. The J gene is TRBJ1-4, the V gene TRBV6-5; 10 bases are a match to TRBD1. From germline, CDR1 is MNHEY and CDR2 SVGAGI. The junction had 1 base not matched to a gene; V was cut back by 2 bases and J by 4 bases. The CDR3 runs to 15 residues. The CDR3 reads CASSYRDRGNEKLFF. The CDR3, as DNA: TGTGCCAGCAGTTACAGGGACAGGGGTAATGAAAAACTGTTTTTT.

This clonotype came up many times. The V and J genes are TRBV9 and TRBJ1-6; TRBD1 matches at 7 bases. Germline values: CDR1 SGDLS, CDR2 YYNGEE. This CDR3 region has 15 residues. V was pared by 2 bases and J by 6 bases, with 5 bases of the junction left unmatched. The CDR3 sequence is CASSVGGTANSPLHF. CDR3 coding DNA: TGTGCCAGCAGCGTTGGCGGGACAGCTAATTCACCCCTCCACTTT.

The table lists this clonotype with many counts. This CDR3 reads CSVDTAVNTEAFF. The CDR3 DNA reads TGCAGCGTTGATACAGCAGTGAACACTGAAGCTTTCTTT. This chain links TRBV29-1 with TRBJ1-1; no clear D. Germline V CDR1 and CDR2: SQVTM, ANQGSEA. The CDR3 loop spans 13 amino acids. The germline V and J ends were trimmed by 3 bases and 0 bases, with 8 bases remaining between them.

The chain carries TRBV6-6 and TRBJ2-7, with D possibly matching TRBD1 (6 bases). CDR1 and CDR2 (germline): MNHNY, SVGAGI (reference sequence). Trimming left V 4 bases short and J 0 bases short, with 10 bases between. The CDR3 sequence is 14 residues long. CDR3 protein: CASSSDRSSYEQYF. For the CDR3, the DNA is TGTGCCAGCAGTTCGGACAGAAGCTCCTACGAGCAGTACTTC.

The J gene is TRBJ1-4, the V gene TRBV2, with a possible D match to TRBD1 (5 bases). Germline loops: CDR1 SNHLY, CDR2 FYNNEI. V was clipped by 6 bases and J by 7 bases, with 15 bases between them. This CDR3 is 14 amino acids long. CDR3 protein: CASRFDRTGEKLFF. The CDR3 DNA follows: TGTGCCAGCAGATTTGACAGAACGGGTGAAAAACTGTTTTTT.

The CDR3 spells CASEGRDNEKLFF. The CDR3 coding sequence is TGTGCCAGCGAAGGGCGGGACAATGAAAAACTGTTTTTT. V and J are TRBV5-6 and TRBJ1-4; perhaps TRBD1 as D (5 bases). V lost 7 bases, J lost 5 bases, and 12 bases lay in between. Per the germline V gene, CDR1 is SGHDT and CDR2 is YYEEEE. The CDR3 extends over 13 amino acids.

In DNA form, the CDR3 reads TGCAGCGTTGAGGCTAGCGGGTCGGACGAGCAGTACTTC. It translates to CSVEASGSDEQYF. The chain has TRBV29-1 and TRBJ2-7, with 8 bases lining up with TRBD2. With 3 bases clipped from V and 5 bases from J, the junction kept 6 bases outside the gene matches. Germline CDR1 SQVTM, CDR2 ANQGSEA. CDR3 size: 13 residues.

This chain uses TRBV4-2 with TRBJ2-3, with D perhaps TRBD1 or TRBD2 (5 bases each). This CDR3 spans 15 amino acids. CDR1 and CDR2 from the germline V gene are LGHNA and YNFKEQ. V was pared by 7 bases and J by 1 base, with 15 bases between. The CDR3 DNA follows: TGTGCCAGCACCGAAGGGGCTAGCCGCACAGATACGCAGTATTTT. This sequence encodes CASTEGASRTDTQYF.

This clonotype was seen at least ten times. The chain uses TRBV28 and TRBJ1-5; possibly TRBD1 for D (5 bases). Germline V lookup: CDR1 MDHEN, CDR2 SYDVKM. The CDR3 loop spans 15 amino acids. Between the trimmed V and J ends, which lost 5 bases and 6 bases, there was a span of 17 bases. DNA for the CDR3: TGTGCCAGCAGTCCAGGGTCCAGGGACGGTCAGCCCCAGCATTTT. The encoded protein is CASSPGSRDGQPQHF.

This clonotype showed up many times. The chain joins TRBV20-1 to TRBJ2-7, with 9 bases matching TRBD2. The CDR3 runs to 14 residues. Looked up from germline, CDR1 is DFQATT and CDR2 is SNEGSKA (reference sequence). The V segment lost 4 bases and the J segment 1 base; nucleotides outside the gene matches: 5. CDR3: CSAIPGLASYEQYF. DNA of the CDR3: TGCAGTGCTATACCGGGACTAGCTTCCTACGAGCAGTACTTC.

This clonotype was counted many times. The gene calls are TRBV20-1 and TRBJ2-7; the match to TRBD2 covers 7 bases. CDR1 is DFQATT, CDR2 SNEGSKA, per germline (reference sequence). The CDR3 is 15 residues long. Trimming at V came to 3 bases and at J to 5 bases, leaving 13 bases not matched to a gene. The chain's CDR3 is CSASPPTLARNEQYF. The DNA of the CDR3 is TGCAGTGCTAGCCCCCCAACACTAGCGAGGAACGAGCAGTACTTC.

This clonotype was recorded many times. An end of the junction does not agree with germline; a read error may underlie this. The CDR3 nucleotides are TGTGCCAGCAGCTTAACCGCGGACAGGGGGATAAGATTT. Residues: CASSLTADRGIRF. V gene TRBV7-2 combines with J gene TRBJ1-1; 10 bases are shared with TRBD1. CDR3 length equals 13 residues. Germline lookup yields CDR1 SGHTA and CDR2 FQGNSA. The whole variable domain, remainder taken from reference TRBV7-2 and TRBJ1-1, is GAGVSQSPSNKVTEKGKDVELRCDPISGHTALYWYRQSLGQGLEFLIYFQGNSAPDKSGLPSDRFSAERTGGSVSTLTIQRTQQEDSAVYLCASSLTADRGIRFGQGTRLTVV.

This clonotype was counted a few times. The chain recombines TRBV18 with TRBJ2-7; D possibly uses TRBD1 or TRBD2 (5 bases each). CDR1 and CDR2 from the germline V gene are KGHSH and LQKENI. The CDR3 runs to 14 residues. V lost 8 bases to trimming and J lost 4 bases, with 18 bases between them. The CDR3 DNA sequence: TGTGCCAGCCAACCAAATGAGGGGAAGTACGAGCAGTACTTC. Encoded protein: CASQPNEGKYEQYF.

This clonotype was counted ten times or more. The chain is built from TRBV27 and TRBJ1-5, with a weak D call TRBD1 (6 bases). Trimming took off 6 bases at V and 5 bases at J, with 11 bases between the two ends. The CDR3 is 13 amino acids. Germline V gene sequence: CDR1 MNHEY, CDR2 SMNVEV (reference sequence). This CDR3 is CASRTGPYQPQHF. CDR3 coding DNA: TGTGCCAGCAGGACAGGACCTTATCAGCCCCAGCATTTT.

The chain combines TRBV12-3 or TRBV12-4 with TRBJ2-1; D call uncertain. Trimming pared 5 bases from V and 8 bases from J, leaving 7 bases between. The CDR3 runs 11 residues. The CDR3 DNA is TGTGCCAGCAGTACCGCGGATGAGCAGTTCTTC. It encodes CASSTADEQFF.

This clonotype appeared a few times. The gene calls are TRBV7-2 and TRBJ1-1, with 8 bases lining up with TRBD1. The CDR3 runs to 16 residues. Per the germline V gene, CDR1 is SGHTA and CDR2 is FQGNSA. With 7 bases clipped from V and 0 bases from J, the junction kept 10 bases outside the gene matches. The DNA for the CDR3 is TGTGCCAGCAACCGTGACAGGGGACTCCTGAACACTGAAGCTTTCTTT. Translated: CASNRDRGLLNTEAFF.

The V and J genes are TRBV2 and TRBJ2-2; the D gene is possibly TRBD1 (5 bases). Per germline, CDR1 SNHLY and CDR2 FYNNEI. The CDR3 length is 15 residues. Trimming pared 5 bases from V and 4 bases from J, leaving 14 bases between. The CDR3 region is CASSPVRASTGELFF. In nucleotides, the CDR3 is TGTGCCAGCAGTCCCGTCAGGGCTTCCACCGGGGAGCTGTTTTTT.

Remarks on this clonotype: Being one base from a much bigger clone, this may be a read error. The rearrangement links TRBV5-6 to TRBJ1-1; 7 bases align to TRBD1. The CDR3 spans 15 residues. Germline CDR1 reads SGHDT; CDR2 reads YYEEEE. Trimming cost V 4 bases and J 3 bases; bases outside gene matches: 9. CDR3 sequence reads: CASSPPTGQHTEAFF. The CDR3 DNA sequence: TGTGCCAGCAGCCCCCCGACAGGGCAGCACACTGAAGCTTTCTTT.

This clonotype was observed many times. This rearrangement joins TRBV29-1 to TRBJ1-3; 10 bases are a match to TRBD1. The length of the CDR3 is 16 residues. V shed 0 bases and J 6 bases; nucleotides not matched to a gene: 8. CDR1 is SQVTM and CDR2 is ANQGSEA in the germline V gene. The CDR3 coding sequence is TGCAGCGTTGAAGATTTTAATGGACAGGGGGAAAACACCATATATTTT. Translation gives CSVEDFNGQGENTIYF.

This clonotype appeared many times. The chain is built from TRBV12-3 or TRBV12-4 and TRBJ2-5; D tentatively fits TRBD1 or TRBD2 (5 bases each). The V and J ends lost 4 bases and 5 bases respectively, with 14 bases between them. The CDR3 length is 14 residues. The CDR3 DNA reads as TGTGCCAGCAGTTCGACGGGACGGGACGAGACCCAGTACTTC. Translating it yields CASSSTGRDETQYF.

This clonotype was detected a few times. The V call is TRBV7-2, the J call TRBJ2-2; D might be TRBD1 (6 bases). In germline, CDR1 is SGHTA, CDR2 FQGNSA. The V gene lost 4 bases and the J gene lost 1 base, with 7 bases spanning the gap. CDR3 length: 14 residues. As DNA, the CDR3 is TGTGCCAGCAGCTCGGGACAGAACACCGGGGAGCTGTTTTTT. Its protein product is CASSSGQNTGELFF.

This clonotype was picked up many times. The V call is TRBV18, the J call TRBJ1-1, with D possibly being TRBD1 (6 bases). CDR1 KGHSH and CDR2 LQKENI come from the germline V gene. V was trimmed by 6 bases and J by 2 bases, leaving 13 bases between them. This CDR3 has 14 residues. CDR3 nucleotides: TGTGCCAGCTCCCAGGGGATGGGTAACACTGAAGCTTTCTTT. This translates into CASSQGMGNTEAFF.

In its sample, this clonotype was seen many times. The rearrangement links TRBV3-1 to TRBJ2-7; weak D call: TRBD2 (5 bases). V was clipped by 2 bases and J by 5 bases, with 13 bases between them. This CDR3 spans 14 amino acids. CDR1 LGHDT and CDR2 YNNKEL come from the germline V gene (reference sequence). The CDR3, as DNA: TGTGCCAGCAGCCAATTTGTGGGGAGCAACGAGCAGTACTTC. It translates to CASSQFVGSNEQYF.

This clonotype was picked up a small number of times. The V and J genes are TRBV7-8 and TRBJ2-3; D uncertain. Trimming left V 1 base short and J 5 bases short, with 7 bases between. The germline gives CDR1 SGHVS, CDR2 FQNEAQ. The CDR3 is 13 amino acids. The CDR3 sequence is CASSLGDKDTQYF. As DNA, the CDR3 is TGTGCCAGCAGCTTAGGGGATAAAGATACGCAGTATTTT. Based on the CDR3 plus reference TRBV7-8 and TRBJ2-3, the full variable domain is GAGVSQSPRYKVAKRGQDVALRCDPISGHVSLFWYQQALGQGPEFLTYFQNEAQLDKSGLPSDRFFAERPEGSVSTLKIQRTQQEDSAVYLCASSLGDKDTQYFGPGTRLTVL.

This clonotype was observed a handful of times. J is TRBJ2-7 and V is TRBV20-1; D is possibly TRBD2 (5 bases). Trimming took off 6 bases at V and 7 bases at J, with 22 bases between the two ends. The CDR3 loop spans 14 amino acids. Germline lookup yields CDR1 DFQATT and CDR2 SNEGSKA (reference sequence). This CDR3 reads CSATRTAPLEEQYF. In nucleotides, the CDR3 is TGCAGTGCCACCCGGACTGCCCCTCTGGAAGAGCAGTACTTC.

This clonotype has at least ten counts. The chain has TRBV4-3 and TRBJ1-2, with TRBD1 matching 7 bases. The CDR3 has 15 amino acids. CDR1 and CDR2 from the germline V gene are LGHNA and YSLEER. The ends lost 1 base at V and 4 bases at J; junction bases unmatched: 6. CDR3 coding DNA: TGCGCCAGCAGCCAAGTTCTGGGACAGCCCTATGGCTACACCTTC. The encoded protein is CASSQVLGQPYGYTF.

This clonotype was observed many times. The rearrangement links TRBV12-3 or TRBV12-4 to TRBJ2-7; no clear D gene. The CDR3 has 14 amino acids. Between the trimmed V and J ends, which lost 5 bases and 1 base, there was a span of 12 bases. The CDR3 region has the DNA TGTGCCAGCAGTCTCCGAGAGTCGTCCTACGAGCAGTACTTC. It specifies CASSLRESSYEQYF.